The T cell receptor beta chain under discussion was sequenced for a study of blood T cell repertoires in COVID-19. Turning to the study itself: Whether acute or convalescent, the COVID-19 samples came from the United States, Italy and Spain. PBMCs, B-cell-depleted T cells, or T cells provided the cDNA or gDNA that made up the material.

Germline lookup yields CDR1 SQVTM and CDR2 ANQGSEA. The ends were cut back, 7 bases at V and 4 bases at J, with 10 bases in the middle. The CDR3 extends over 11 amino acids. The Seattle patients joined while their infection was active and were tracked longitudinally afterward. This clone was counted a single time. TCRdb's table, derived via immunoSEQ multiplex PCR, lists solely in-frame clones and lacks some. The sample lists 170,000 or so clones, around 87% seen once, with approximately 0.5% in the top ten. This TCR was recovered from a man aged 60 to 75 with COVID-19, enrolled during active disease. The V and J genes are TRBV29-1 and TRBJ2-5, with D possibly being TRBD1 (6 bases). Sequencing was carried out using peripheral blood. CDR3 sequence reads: CSGRGGETQYF. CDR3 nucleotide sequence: TGCAGCGGGAGAGGGGGAGAGACCCAGTACTTC. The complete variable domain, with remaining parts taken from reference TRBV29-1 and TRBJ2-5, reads SAVISQKPSRDICQRGTSLTIQCQVDSQVTMMFWYRQQPGQSLTLIATANQGSEATYESGFVIDKFPISRPNLTFSTLTVSNMSPEDSSIYLCSGRGGETQYFGPGTRLLVL.